The 26 T cell receptor beta chains presented below share a single source sample, sequenced in a study of cytomegalovirus exposure and HLA in healthy donors. The PCR made use of 60 Vbeta and 13 Jbeta primers. Clones were read by immunoSEQ multiplex PCR, and TCRdb kept only the in-frame ones, dropping some. Of more than 95,000 clones in the sample, around 78% were seen once. The sample comprised PBMCs. Source of these receptors: a man aged 40-55 years in good health and CMV-seronegative.

J is TRBJ1-4 and V is TRBV27; possible D gene TRBD1, 5 bases. Trimming took 6 bases from V and 6 from J, leaving 17 bases between them. The germline CDR1 and CDR2 sequences are MNHEY and SMNVEV (reference sequence). The CDR3 is 15 amino acids. CDR3 residues: CASRVRGWGDEKLFF. The CDR3 nucleotides are TGTGCCAGCAGAGTCCGGGGGTGGGGAGATGAAAAACTGTTTTTT.

V is TRBV5-4 and J is TRBJ2-2; maybe TRBD1 (5 bases). V was shortened by 1 base and J by 4 bases, with 5 bases between the two germline ends. The CDR3 has 13 residues. The V gene's germline CDR1 is SGHNT and CDR2 YYREEE (reference sequence). For the CDR3, the DNA is TGTGCCAGCAGCTTGCAGGGCACCGGGGAGCTGTTTTTT. Translating gives CASSLQGTGELFF.

The chain recombines TRBV2 with TRBJ2-7; 7 bases are a match to TRBD1. The length of the CDR3 is 15 residues. Germline CDR1 SNHLY, CDR2 FYNNEI. With V trimmed by 1 base and J by 3 bases, 6 bases remained unmatched. The CDR3 spells CASSEGQGFLYEQYF. The CDR3 nucleotides read TGTGCCAGCAGTGAAGGACAGGGATTCCTCTACGAGCAGTACTTC.

The chain uses TRBV27 and TRBJ2-5; D remains ambiguous. V was clipped by 3 bases and J by 2 bases, with 7 bases between them. Looked up from germline, CDR1 is MNHEY and CDR2 is SMNVEV (reference sequence). The CDR3 runs to 13 residues. The CDR3 sequence: CASSFSWQETQYF. DNA of the CDR3: TGTGCCAGCAGTTTTAGTTGGCAAGAGACCCAGTACTTC.

V is TRBV5-5 and J is TRBJ1-6; tentative D call: TRBD1 (6 bases). The V end was cut by 4 bases, the J end by 5 bases, with 10 bases between. The germline V gene encodes CDR1 SGHKS and CDR2 YYEKEE (reference sequence). CDR3 length: 14 amino acids. CDR3 in amino acids: CASSLGQNNSPLHF. The CDR3 region has the DNA TGTGCCAGCAGCCTGGGACAAAATAATTCACCCCTCCACTTT. Combining the CDR3 with reference TRBV5-5 and TRBJ1-6 gives the whole variable domain DAGVTQSPTHLIKTRGQQVTLRCSPISGHKSVSWYQQVLGQGPQFIFQYYEKEERGRGNFPDRFSARQFPNYSSELNVNALLLGDSALYLCASSLGQNNSPLHFGNGTRLTVT.

This chain links TRBV5-4 with TRBJ2-2; 7 nucleotides line up with TRBD2. Germline trimming cut 5 bases from V and 4 bases from J; bases unmatched to any gene: 8. This CDR3 has 15 residues. Germline V gene lookup returns CDR1 SGHNT and CDR2 YYREEE (reference sequence). In DNA, the CDR3 is TGTGCCAGCAGGGGGGAGGGAGTGATCACCGGGGAGCTGTTTTTT. Translation: CASRGEGVITGELFF. The entire variable domain, with the rest obtained from reference TRBV5-4 and TRBJ2-2, is as follows: ETGVTQSPTHLIKTRGQQVTLRCSSQSGHNTVSWYQQALGQGPQFIFQYYREEENGRGNFPPRFSGLQFPNYSSELNVNALELDDSALYLCASRGEGVITGELFFGEGSRLTVL.

This clone was observed once. The genes are TRBV18 and TRBJ2-5; D gene unclear. The V end was cut by 4 bases, the J end by 3 bases, with 9 bases between. The CDR3 spans 13 residues. Germline values: CDR1 KGHSH, CDR2 LQKENI. CDR3 sequence (DNA): TGTGCCAGCTCACGAGACTCAAAAGAGACCCAGTACTTC. The encoded protein is CASSRDSKETQYF.

CDR3 coding DNA: TGTGCCTGGACAGCAGGGGGCCACGAGCAGTACTTC. Protein sequence: CAWTAGGHEQYF. The J gene is TRBJ2-7, the V gene TRBV30; 8 positions agree with TRBD1. The germline CDR1 and CDR2 sequences are GTSNPN and SVGIG (reference sequence). The V segment lost 4 bases and the J segment 5 bases; nucleotides outside the gene matches: 4. This CDR3 has 12 residues.

V usage is TRBV11-2 and J usage is TRBJ2-7; 7 bases align to TRBD1. V was clipped by 1 base and J by 3 bases; unmatched bases: 3. The CDR3 has 14 residues. Per germline, CDR1 SGHAT and CDR2 FQNNGV. The CDR3 loop reads CASSLGQGDYEQYF. The CDR3 DNA is TGTGCCAGCAGCTTAGGGCAGGGGGACTACGAGCAGTACTTC.

This clone was found a few times. The chain couples TRBV11-2 to TRBJ1-1; maybe TRBD1 (5 bases). Trimming shortened V by 2 bases and J by 4 bases, and 14 bases separated the two germline ends. Germline V gene lookup returns CDR1 SGHAT and CDR2 FQNNGV. CDR3 size: 15 residues. The CDR3 sequence: CASSLMQGPGTEAFF. The CDR3 DNA sequence: TGTGCCAGCAGCTTAATGCAGGGCCCAGGCACTGAAGCTTTCTTT.

This clone has more than one count but fewer than ten. The chain links TRBV28 to TRBJ1-1; D ambiguous. Germline assignment: CDR1 MDHEN and CDR2 SYDVKM. This CDR3 contains 12 residues. V was pared by 5 bases and J by 8 bases, with 12 bases between. CDR3 in amino acids: CASSAGIGEAFF. The CDR3 coding sequence is TGTGCCAGCAGTGCGGGTATAGGCGAAGCTTTCTTT.

V is TRBV18 and J is TRBJ2-5, with D possibly TRBD1 on 8 matching bases. V was cut by 4 bases and J by 5 bases, with 14 bases left in between. Looked up from germline, CDR1 is KGHSH and CDR2 is LQKENI. CDR3 length: 14 residues. The CDR3 loop is CASSLTGEGETQYF. The CDR3 DNA reads TGTGCCAGCTCACTGACAGGGGAGGGGGAGACCCAGTACTTC.

The J gene is TRBJ1-1, the V gene TRBV5-4, with 8 positions matching TRBD1. CDR3 length: 15 residues. Germline CDR1 and CDR2: SGHNT and YYREEE (reference sequence). The ends lost 6 bases at V and 0 bases at J; junction bases unmatched: 7. CDR3 sequence reads: CASTPTTGVNTEAFF. In DNA form, the CDR3 reads TGTGCCAGCACCCCGACGACAGGGGTGAACACTGAAGCTTTCTTT. The complete variable domain, with remaining parts taken from reference TRBV5-4 and TRBJ1-1, reads ETGVTQSPTHLIKTRGQQVTLRCSSQSGHNTVSWYQQALGQGPQFIFQYYREEENGRGNFPPRFSGLQFPNYSSELNVNALELDDSALYLCASTPTTGVNTEAFFGQGTRLTVV.

This clone showed up just a few times. The chain couples TRBV11-2 to TRBJ1-1; D uncertain. The germline V gene has CDR1 SGHAT and CDR2 FQNNGV. Trimming left V 3 bases short and J 2 bases short, with 7 bases between. The CDR3 extends over 13 amino acids. The CDR3 is CASSFDTNTEAFF. CDR3 nucleotides: TGTGCCAGCAGCTTCGACACAAACACTGAAGCTTTCTTT.

This clone was detected once. J is TRBJ2-7 and V is TRBV11-3; 7 nucleotides line up with TRBD2. V shed 0 bases and J 6 bases; nucleotides not matched to a gene: 2. The length of the CDR3 is 13 residues. Germline loops: CDR1 SGHNT, CDR2 YENEEA. CDR3 sequence (DNA): TGTGCCAGCAGCTTAGAATCGGGGGGCGAGCAGTACTTC. The encoded protein is CASSLESGGEQYF.

J is TRBJ2-7 and V is TRBV7-2; 9 bases map to TRBD2. This CDR3 spans 14 amino acids. Germline V gene lookup returns CDR1 SGHTA and CDR2 FQGNSA. Losses at the gene ends were 3 bases for V and 3 bases for J; bases not matched to a gene: 3. CDR3 sequence: CASSFGRGGYEQYF. In DNA, the CDR3 is TGTGCCAGCAGCTTTGGGCGGGGGGGCTACGAGCAGTACTTC. Drawing the rest from reference TRBV7-2 and TRBJ2-7, the complete variable domain is GAGVSQSPSNKVTEKGKDVELRCDPISGHTALYWYRQSLGQGLEFLIYFQGNSAPDKSGLPSDRFSAERTGGSVSTLTIQRTQQEDSAVYLCASSFGRGGYEQYFGPGTRLTVT.

The chain links TRBV19 to TRBJ2-5; D gene unclear. TRBJ2-7 matches the DNA end more closely, so the J call is doubtful. Germline V gene sequence: CDR1 LNHDA, CDR2 SQIVND (reference sequence). CDR3 length: 14 residues. CDR3 in DNA: TGTGCCAGTAGTAGCACACAGAAGTCGTACGAGCAGTACTTC. This codes for CASSSTQKSYEQYF.

V and J are TRBV27 and TRBJ1-5, with D possibly matching TRBD1 (5 bases). The CDR3 is 15 residues long. Germline V lookup: CDR1 MNHEY, CDR2 SMNVEV (reference sequence). Trimming removed 6 bases at V and 3 bases at J, with 15 bases between. CDR3 sequence reads: CASSQLGLLNQPQHF. The DNA for the CDR3 is TGTGCCAGCAGCCAGTTGGGGCTCCTCAATCAGCCCCAGCATTTT.

The rearrangement uses TRBV28 and TRBJ2-7; 11 bases line up with TRBD2. Germline CDR1 is MDHEN and CDR2 is SYDVKM. Trimming cost V 11 bases and J 5 bases; bases outside gene matches: 8. There are 13 residues in the CDR3. As DNA, the CDR3 is TGTGCCGGGTCAACTAGCGGGGGAGACGAGCAGTACTTC. It codes for CAGSTSGGDEQYF.

Only one count was recorded for this clone. J is TRBJ2-5 and V is TRBV19; D remains ambiguous. The V gene lost 3 bases and the J gene lost 0 bases, with 5 bases spanning the gap. CDR3 size: 13 residues. Germline V CDR1 and CDR2: LNHDA, SQIVND (reference sequence). For the CDR3, the DNA is TGTGCCAGTAGTATCAGTTACCAAGAGACCCAGTACTTC. Its translation: CASSISYQETQYF.

This clone has just a few counts. The chain joins TRBV27 to TRBJ1-6; no definite D call. Per the germline V gene, CDR1 is MNHEY and CDR2 is SMNVEV (reference sequence). The CDR3 has 13 residues. Trimming shortened V by 5 bases and J by 10 bases, and 12 bases separated the two germline ends. The CDR3 bases are TGTGCCAGCAGTACCTATCCCTGGTCACCCCTCCACTTT. Its translation is CASSTYPWSPLHF.

There are a few counts of this clone. The CDR3 loop reads CASSPRGENTGELFF. CDR3 in DNA: TGTGCCAGTAGTCCTCGGGGAGAAAACACCGGGGAGCTGTTTTTT. The J gene is TRBJ2-2, the V gene TRBV19; TRBD2 is a possible D gene (5 bases). CDR1 is LNHDA, CDR2 SQIVND, per germline (reference sequence). This CDR3 comprises 15 residues. V was clipped by 5 bases and J by 2 bases, with 12 bases between them.

This clone was observed a single time. The CDR3 nucleotides read TGTGCCAGCAGCGTAGAATGGGGAGTGAATGAAAAACTGTTTTTT. It translates to CASSVEWGVNEKLFF. The chain uses TRBV9 and TRBJ1-4; D unclear. The CDR3 has 15 residues. V lost 0 bases and J lost 5, with 11 bases in between. CDR1 is SGDLS, CDR2 YYNGEE, per germline.

This clone was counted a few times. The gene calls are TRBV19 and TRBJ1-2; no reliable D call. In germline, CDR1 is LNHDA, CDR2 SQIVND (reference sequence). V gave up 7 bases and J gave up 4 bases, with 16 bases separating them. The CDR3 length is 14 residues. The CDR3 loop reads CASTPGFYGYGYTF. DNA for the CDR3: TGTGCCAGTACCCCCGGTTTTTACGGCTATGGCTACACCTTC. The complete variable domain, with remaining parts taken from reference TRBV19 and TRBJ1-2, reads DGGITQSPKYLFRKEGQNVTLSCEQNLNHDAMYWYRQDPGQGLRLIYYSQIVNDFQKGDIAEGYSVSREKKESFPLTVTSAQKNPTAFYLCASTPGFYGYGYTFGSGTRLTVV.

DNA for the CDR3: TGTGCCAGCTGGGGCAGGGCGTCCAATAATGAAAAACTGTTTTTT. Residues: CASWGRASNNEKLFF. V gene TRBV28 combines with J gene TRBJ1-4; D is perhaps TRBD1 (5 bases). CDR3 size: 15 residues. Trimming stripped 8 bases from V and 4 bases from J, with 17 bases between. Germline V CDR1 and CDR2: MDHEN, SYDVKM. The whole variable domain, remainder taken from reference TRBV28 and TRBJ1-4, is DVKVTQSSRYLVKRTGEKVFLECVQDMDHENMFWYRQDPGLGLRLIYFSYDVKMKEKGDIPEGYSVSREKKERFSLILESASTNQTSMYLCASWGRASNNEKLFFGSGTQLSVL.

This clone was seen more than once but under ten times. V is TRBV5-1 and J is TRBJ2-5, with D possibly TRBD1 on 5 matching bases. The CDR3 covers 13 residues. Trimming removed 0 bases from V and 2 bases from J, with 5 bases in between. Germline CDR1 reads SGHRS; CDR2 reads YFSETQ. CDR3 sequence reads: CASSLGQQETQYF. The CDR3 DNA is TGCGCCAGCAGCTTGGGACAGCAAGAGACCCAGTACTTC. Together with reference TRBV5-1 and TRBJ2-5, the CDR3 gives the full variable domain: KAGVTQTPRYLIKTRGQQVTLSCSPISGHRSVSWYQQTPGQGLQFLFEYFSETQRNKGNFPGRFSGRQFSNSRSEMNVSTLELGDSALYLCASSLGQQETQYFGPGTRLLVL.